The 15 T cell receptor beta chains listed next were all sequenced from one sample in a study of patients and donors after allogeneic stem cell transplantation. TCRdb used MiXCR to reprocess the RT-PCR reads, holding one entry per CDR3 protein. The sample carries more than 25,000 distinct CDR3 sequences, 7.5% to 9% recorded once. Sequencing input: blood, either unsorted or a sorted T cell fraction (not recorded which). The receptors originated from a human donor who was either an allogeneic HSCT recipient or a stem cell or donor lymphocyte infusion donor (not recorded which). It is not recorded whose cells these are; they may come from a transplant donor.

In its sample, this clonotype was seen a few times. J is TRBJ1-1 and V is TRBV3-1, with TRBD1 identical over 9 bases. The CDR3 is 14 residues long. From germline, CDR1 is LGHDT and CDR2 YNNKEL (reference sequence). V shed 4 bases, J shed 4 bases, and the junction held 4 bases outside the gene matches. The CDR3 region is CASSRSTGGTEAFF. CDR3 DNA: TGTGCCAGCAGCCGCTCGACAGGGGGCACTGAAGCTTTCTTT.

The chain employs TRBV2 and TRBJ2-7; D is uncertain. Trimming removed 11 bases from V and 2 bases from J, with 10 bases in between. Germline loops: CDR1 SNHLY, CDR2 FYNNEI. CDR3 length equals 11 residues. CDR3 DNA: TGTGCCTCCGATCGGGCCTACGAGCAGTACTTC. The encoded protein is CASDRAYEQYF.

In its sample, this clonotype was seen a few times. V gene TRBV7-9 combines with J gene TRBJ1-3; D unclear. Looked up from germline, CDR1 is SEHNR and CDR2 is FQNEAQ (reference sequence). The V end was cut by 3 bases, the J end by 0 bases, with 9 bases between. The CDR3 length is 15 residues. CDR3 in amino acids: CASSFNDASGNTIYF. The CDR3 nucleotides are TGTGCCAGCAGCTTCAATGACGCCTCTGGAAACACCATATATTTT.

This clonotype was picked up many times. The V gene is TRBV5-5, the J gene TRBJ2-5, with unresolved D. This CDR3 has 15 residues. CDR1 is SGHKS, CDR2 YYEKEE, per germline (reference sequence). V gave up 1 base and J gave up 5 bases, with 15 bases separating them. CDR3 region: CASSLQGTSVETQYF. The CDR3 DNA reads as TGTGCCAGCAGCTTGCAAGGCACCTCGGTTGAGACCCAGTACTTC.

The chain uses TRBV10-3 and TRBJ1-4, with D perhaps TRBD1 (6 bases). The V end lost 0 bases, the J end lost 8 bases, and 13 bases lay between the germline ends. Germline CDR1 ENHRY, CDR2 SYGVKD. This CDR3 has 15 amino acids. CDR3 nucleotide sequence: TGTGCCATCAGTGAGTCGGAGGGGGTTAAAGAAAAACTGTTTTTT. Protein product: CAISESEGVKEKLFF.

This clonotype occurred many times. The DNA of the CDR3 is TGTGCCAGCCGGACCCCGAGCTCCTACAATGAGCAGTTCTTC. This sequence encodes CASRTPSSYNEQFF. The V and J genes are TRBV5-5 and TRBJ2-1; D unresolved. The germline gives CDR1 SGHKS, CDR2 YYEKEE (reference sequence). This CDR3 comprises 14 residues. V was trimmed by 7 bases and J by 0 bases, leaving 11 bases between them.

This clonotype was detected a few times. The chain combines TRBV19 with TRBJ1-2, with TRBD1 matching over 7 bases. The V segment lost 7 bases and the J segment 5 bases; nucleotides outside the gene matches: 28. The germline CDR1 and CDR2 sequences are LNHDA and SQIVND (reference sequence). This CDR3 comprises 20 residues. The CDR3, as DNA: TGTGCCAGTACCCCTCAGGTTGAGAGGGGGCCCTTAAAACGAAATTATGGCTACACCTTC. Amino acids: CASTPQVERGPLKRNYGYTF.

This clonotype was seen a handful of times. The J gene is TRBJ2-3, the V gene TRBV20-1; D possibly corresponds to TRBD2 (6 bases). The germline CDR1 and CDR2 sequences are DFQATT and SNEGSKA (reference sequence). There are 11 residues in the CDR3. The V gene lost 6 bases and the J gene lost 11 bases, with 15 bases spanning the gap. The CDR3 here is CSAAGAGRQYF. Written as DNA, the CDR3 is TGCAGTGCCGCCGGGGCGGGACGGCAGTATTTT.

The CDR3 spells CSAFKRSGGYEQYF. The CDR3 DNA is TGCAGTGCTTTCAAGCGCTCCGGTGGATACGAGCAGTACTTC. This chain uses TRBV20-1 with TRBJ2-7; no definite D call. CDR3 length: 14 amino acids. The V gene's germline CDR1 is DFQATT and CDR2 SNEGSKA (reference sequence). Trimming removed 5 bases from V and 4 bases from J, with 18 bases in between.

This clonotype was seen repeatedly, ten times or more. V and J are TRBV29-1 and TRBJ2-1; tentatively, D is TRBD1 or TRBD2 (5 bases each). CDR3 length: 14 amino acids. V gave up 5 bases and J gave up 7 bases, with 18 bases separating them. The germline gives CDR1 SQVTM, CDR2 ANQGSEA. CDR3 amino acids: CSVRTYQGVNEQFF. The CDR3 DNA follows: TGCAGCGTTCGGACCTACCAGGGAGTTAATGAGCAGTTCTTC.

This clonotype was picked up a small number of times. The chain has TRBV29-1 and TRBJ1-3; possibly TRBD1 for D (5 bases). Between the trimmed V and J ends, which lost 3 bases and 4 bases, there was a span of 13 bases. CDR1 is SQVTM, CDR2 ANQGSEA, per germline. There are 14 residues in the CDR3. CDR3 in DNA: TGCAGCGTTGAGCAGGGATTCTCAGGAAACACCATATATTTT. Its protein product is CSVEQGFSGNTIYF.

This chain uses TRBV7-8 with TRBJ1-5; possibly TRBD1 for D (5 bases). Germline lookup yields CDR1 SGHVS and CDR2 FQNEAQ. V lost 3 bases to trimming and J lost 6 bases, with 15 bases between them. The CDR3 runs 15 residues. The CDR3 DNA reads as TGTGCCAGCAGCTTTTCCGGGACGGGAACTCAGCCCCAGCATTTT. Protein: CASSFSGTGTQPQHF.

The J gene is TRBJ1-6, the V gene TRBV7-9; D is undetermined. This CDR3 spans 13 amino acids. Trimming removed 3 bases from V and 12 bases from J, with 12 bases in between. Germline CDR1 and CDR2: SEHNR and FQNEAQ (reference sequence). CDR3 sequence (DNA): TGTGCCAGCAGCTTTATTTCTGGTCGACCCCTCCACTTT. It specifies CASSFISGRPLHF.

The sample holds many counts of this clonotype. V gene TRBV6-1 combines with J gene TRBJ2-7; the match to TRBD1 covers 7 bases. Germline values: CDR1 MNHNS, CDR2 SASEGT. With 5 bases clipped from V and 1 base from J, the junction kept 11 bases outside the gene matches. This CDR3 contains 16 residues. CDR3 DNA sequence: TGTGCCAGCAGTCTACGCTCCGGGACAGTATCCTACGAGCAGTACTTC. Encoded protein: CASSLRSGTVSYEQYF.

This clonotype was found many times. J is TRBJ2-7 and V is TRBV29-1, with TRBD2 matching 7 bases. This CDR3 is 16 amino acids long. V lost 4 bases and J lost 0; bases outside the gene matches: 12. The V gene's germline CDR1 is SQVTM and CDR2 ANQGSEA. CDR3 in DNA: TGCAGCGTTGTTTCCCCTGGGGGGGTTGACTCCTACGAGCAGTACTTC. Amino acid sequence: CSVVSPGGVDSYEQYF.